Listed below are T cell receptor beta chains from one sample, sequenced in a study of control samples from healthy donors and cancer patients. Here immunoSEQ multiplex PCR was the method, and the copy in TCRdb shows in-frame clones only, minus some. The sample has 150,000 to 200,000 clones, over 85% seen once. Sequencing was performed on blood. The source of these receptors is a man younger than 35 in good health. The conserved cysteine and the conserved F or W are not part of the CDR3 here. A D gene is named only where the DNA matches it firmly.

TRBD1 | TRBV7-9 | ASSPPPGGAGELF
. | TRBV30 | AWRGGQSSGNTIY
. | TRBV5-1 | ASSLGTIAKNIQY
. | TRBV28 | ASSFVYRSTLNTEAF
TRBD2 | TRBV30 | AWSVFSSGGNGGELF
TRBD2 | TRBV10-3 | AISEPGLAALNEQF
TRBD2 | TRBV30 | AWRSTSGGGVQY
. | TRBV5-5 | ASSLRQAYEQY
TRBD1 | TRBV29-1 | SVSQGEGAF
. | TRBV2 | ASRRGQEGKF
TRBD1 | TRBV18 | ASSQGATNTGELF
TRBD2 | TRBV29-1 | SVEGTSGSPNVLT
TRBD2 | TRBV30 | AWSVGSGGADTQY
. | TRBV15 | ATSRESGPFYGYT
. | TRBV7-2 | ASRSSPNTGELF
TRBD1 | TRBV2 | ASRKSRDRRGANYGYT
. | TRBV2 | ASSEWYGYT
TRBD1 | TRBV18 | ASSPRPGGDQETQY
TRBD1 | TRBV18 | ASSPGQGETYEQY
. | TRBV7-6 | ASSPTPGNQETQY
. | TRBV5-4 | ASSLRSPGELF
. | TRBV2 | AGSVPGVMKNIQY
. | TRBV5-1 | ASSLRGSENEKLF
TRBD2 | TRBV27 | ASSLARGGRTDTQY
. | TRBV18 | ASASSMEQNEQF
. | TRBV5-4 | ASSPDGNTEAF
. | TRBV30 | AWRVMGGGLNEQF
. | TRBV15 | ATSRSSGVSQPQH
TRBD1 | TRBV24-1 | ATSDSDRGEQY
. | TRBV24-1 | ATSDLRYDRGTGELF
TRBD1 | TRBV10-3 | AIRDRAKDTQY
. | TRBV10-3 | AISPRDNYEQY